One and the same sample provided the 18 T cell receptor beta chains below, sequenced in a study of PD-1 blockade in classical Hodgkin lymphoma. Assay used: immunoSEQ multiplex PCR; TCRdb lists only in-frame clones, some missing. This sample carries more than 7,500 clones, 84% of them seen once, and the ten largest clones take 9% to 14%. There was relapse after autologous stem cell transplantation in every patient, and there was variation in brentuximab vedotin exposure. From thawed PBMCs, CD4+ T cells were purified using magnetic negative selection. Here the sequenced sample was CD4+ T cells from blood, taken at baseline. Receptors were obtained from a human donor with classical Hodgkin lymphoma.

The rearrangement joins TRBV19 to TRBJ1-5, with 10 nucleotides matching TRBD1. Germline CDR1 and CDR2: LNHDA and SQIVND (reference sequence). Trimming cost V 5 bases and J 4 bases; bases outside gene matches: 5. The CDR3 consists of 15 residues. CDR3 sequence reads: CASSGGQGINQPQHF. DNA for the CDR3: TGTGCCAGTAGTGGGGGACAGGGGATTAATCAGCCCCAGCATTTT. The whole variable domain, remainder taken from reference TRBV19 and TRBJ1-5, is DGGITQSPKYLFRKEGQNVTLSCEQNLNHDAMYWYRQDPGQGLRLIYYSQIVNDFQKGDIAEGYSVSREKKESFPLTVTSAQKNPTAFYLCASSGGQGINQPQHFGDGTRLSIL.

The V gene is TRBV11-3, the J gene TRBJ2-1; the match to TRBD2 covers 8 bases. V lost 5 bases, J lost 7 bases, and 7 bases stayed unmatched. The CDR3 length is 14 residues. In germline, CDR1 is SGHNT, CDR2 YENEEA. CDR3 sequence (DNA): TGTGCCAGCAGCCAACCCTCTAGCGGGAATGAGCAGTTCTTC. It yields the protein CASSQPSSGNEQFF.

The rearrangement links TRBV28 to TRBJ2-3, with TRBD2 identical over 11 bases. The V and J ends lost 5 bases and 2 bases, in that order; junction bases with no gene match: 6. Germline assignment: CDR1 MDHEN and CDR2 SYDVKM. The CDR3 runs to 16 residues. The CDR3 region is CASSLSGRAITDTQYF. The CDR3 bases are TGTGCCAGCAGTCTTAGCGGGAGGGCCATCACAGATACGCAGTATTTT.

J is TRBJ2-7 and V is TRBV18; maybe TRBD1 (5 bases). The CDR3 is 13 amino acids. Germline V gene sequence: CDR1 KGHSH, CDR2 LQKENI. The V end was cut by 2 bases, the J end by 6 bases, with 11 bases between. The CDR3 loop reads CASSPTGTVEQYF. CDR3 coding DNA: TGTGCCAGCTCACCAACAGGAACTGTCGAGCAGTACTTC.

This rearrangement joins TRBV14 to TRBJ2-5; weak D call: TRBD2 (5 bases). The germline V gene has CDR1 SGHDN and CDR2 FVKESK. CDR3 length: 17 residues. With 1 base removed from V and 2 bases from J, the gap between germline ends came to 17 bases. CDR3 in DNA: TGTGCCAGCAGCCAAGGCCTCACCTGGACTGGGCAAGAGACCCAGTACTTC. The encoded protein is CASSQGLTWTGQETQYF. The variable domain in full, with the rest retrieved from reference TRBV14 and TRBJ2-5, is EAGVTQFPSHSVIEKGQTVTLRCDPISGHDNLYWYRRVMGKEIKFLLHFVKESKQDESGMPNNRFLAERTGGTYSTLKVQPAELEDSGVYFCASSQGLTWTGQETQYFGPGTRLLVL.

The chain joins TRBV5-5 to TRBJ2-4, with 8 bases fitting TRBD2. V shed 6 bases and J 6 bases; nucleotides not matched to a gene: 5. The germline V gene has CDR1 SGHKS and CDR2 YYEKEE (reference sequence). This CDR3 spans 13 amino acids. This CDR3 reads CASKSAGANIQYF. The CDR3, as DNA: TGTGCCAGCAAATCAGCGGGAGCAAACATTCAGTACTTC.

The chain combines TRBV6-6 with TRBJ1-2, with a possible D match to TRBD1 (6 bases). Germline CDR1 and CDR2: MNHNY and SVGAGI (reference sequence). This CDR3 contains 14 residues. V was pared by 5 bases and J by 4 bases, with 14 bases between. The CDR3 loop reads CASSPGHPTYGYTF. The CDR3 bases are TGTGCCAGCAGTCCGGGACACCCAACCTATGGCTACACCTTC.

J is TRBJ1-3 and V is TRBV30; D is possibly TRBD1 (5 bases). CDR1 GTSNPN and CDR2 SVGIG come from the germline V gene (reference sequence). There are 15 residues in the CDR3. V lost 2 bases, J lost 4 bases, and 15 bases lay in between. CDR3 residues: CAWSFVSGAGNTIYF. CDR3 nucleotide sequence: TGTGCCTGGAGTTTCGTTAGCGGGGCCGGAAACACCATATATTTT.

The chain recombines TRBV19 with TRBJ2-1, with 12 bases fitting TRBD2. J lost 9 bases, V lost 5 bases, and 5 bases had no gene match. CDR3 length: 14 amino acids. The germline gives CDR1 LNHDA, CDR2 SQIVND (reference sequence). CDR3 protein: CASSPSGRAGEQFF. In DNA, the CDR3 is TGTGCCAGTAGTCCTAGCGGGAGGGCGGGTGAGCAGTTCTTC.

Within the sample, this clone is medium-sized. CDR3 amino acids: CAWSVGGAGYNEQFF. The CDR3 DNA sequence: TGTGCCTGGAGTGTAGGAGGGGCTGGCTACAATGAGCAGTTCTTC. The chain recombines TRBV30 with TRBJ2-1; D might be TRBD2 (6 bases). Trimming took 0 bases from V and 3 from J, leaving 12 bases between them. The CDR3 extends over 15 amino acids. Germline V gene sequence: CDR1 GTSNPN, CDR2 SVGIG (reference sequence).

In this sample, this clone turned up a few times. The chain links TRBV28 to TRBJ2-1, with 7 bases that match TRBD1. The trim removed 3 bases at V and 2 bases at J, leaving 7 bases unmatched. CDR1 MDHEN and CDR2 SYDVKM come from the germline V gene. This CDR3 region has 16 residues. In DNA, the CDR3 is TGTGCCAGCAGTTTTAGGGGGCGGCGGGCCTACAATGAGCAGTTCTTC. Protein: CASSFRGRRAYNEQFF.

The chain has TRBV6-1 and TRBJ1-2; 8 nucleotides line up with TRBD1. J gave up 6 bases and V 0 bases, and 3 bases lay outside the gene matches. The germline V gene encodes CDR1 MNHNS and CDR2 SASEGT. The CDR3 runs to 14 residues. The CDR3 DNA reads as TGTGCCAGCAGTGAAGCGCAGGGGGCTGATGGCTACACCTTC. Protein product: CASSEAQGADGYTF.

The chain couples TRBV6-5 to TRBJ2-2; D is unclear. This CDR3 comprises 12 residues. V was shortened by 0 bases and J by 8 bases, with 4 bases between the two germline ends. In germline, CDR1 is MNHEY, CDR2 SVGAGI. CDR3 residues: CASSYSRGELFF. CDR3 nucleotide sequence: TGTGCCAGCAGTTACTCGAGGGGGGAGCTGTTTTTT.

The V call is TRBV19, the J call TRBJ1-2; D remains unclear. V lost 1 base, J lost 7 bases, and 4 bases lay in between. The CDR3 is 11 amino acids. Per germline, CDR1 LNHDA and CDR2 SQIVND (reference sequence). The CDR3 loop reads CASSIGSGYTF. The CDR3 DNA reads TGTGCCAGTAGTATAGGGAGTGGCTACACCTTC.

The chain uses TRBV5-3 and TRBJ1-2; maybe TRBD1 (5 bases). TRBV5-3 is an ORF, and what it does is uncertain. The CDR3 runs to 12 residues. The ends were cut back, 5 bases at V and 6 bases at J, with 11 bases in the middle. CDR3 residues: CARRPGADGYTF. CDR3 DNA sequence: TGTGCCAGAAGACCTGGGGCCGATGGCTACACCTTC.

The CDR3 region has the DNA TGCGCCAGCAGCCCTGTAGCGGGATTCGCAGATACGCAGTATTTT. Encoded protein: CASSPVAGFADTQYF. This chain uses TRBV5-1 with TRBJ2-3; 8 bases map to TRBD2. After removal of 4 bases from V and 4 bases from J, the junction contained 8 bases not matched to a gene. This CDR3 contains 15 residues. Looked up from germline, CDR1 is SGHRS and CDR2 is YFSETQ.

The genes are TRBV6-6 and TRBJ2-7; TRBD2 aligns across 7 bases. The CDR3 has 16 residues. Germline lookup yields CDR1 MNHNY and CDR2 SVGAGI (reference sequence). V lost 0 bases to trimming and J lost 2 bases; unmatched junction nucleotides: 7. CDR3 region: CASSYSKMAGAYEQYF. The CDR3 DNA is TGTGCCAGCAGTTACTCAAAAATGGCGGGAGCCTACGAGCAGTACTTC.

The gene calls are TRBV19 and TRBJ2-1, with D possibly matching TRBD1 (6 bases). V was clipped by 2 bases and J by 4 bases, with 15 bases between them. Germline CDR1 LNHDA, CDR2 SQIVND (reference sequence). CDR3 length equals 16 residues. In nucleotides, the CDR3 is TGTGCCAGTAGTATAAAGGGGGTCGCCGGTTACAATGAGCAGTTCTTC. Translation: CASSIKGVAGYNEQFF.